This T cell receptor beta chain was profiled in a study of radiotherapy plus CTLA-4 blockade in lung cancer. Study background: With approximately 33% of patients having disease control, objective responses were seen in roughly 18%.

General study points: Early clonal dynamics of blood T cells, together with interferon-beta, were reported as the best response predictor. TCR clones originating in tumors grew in number in blood after radiotherapy plus ipilimumab.

This clone was recorded once. Antigen unknown. Per germline, CDR1 SGHDT and CDR2 YYEEEE. The length of the CDR3 is 13 residues. V was clipped by 3 bases and J by 2 bases, with 8 bases between them. Sequenced by immunoSEQ multiplex PCR; TCRdb stores in-frame clones only, minus some. The table records 85,000 to 90,000 clones, more than 70% of them present only once. This chain links TRBV5-6 with TRBJ2-5; D may be TRBD1 or TRBD2 (6 bases each). This receptor was taken from a human donor with non-small cell lung cancer that progressed on radiotherapy plus ipilimumab. The source material was peripheral blood, sampled from a patient treated with radiotherapy plus ipilimumab. The CDR3 sequence is CASSSGAQETQYF. CDR3 in DNA: TGTGCCAGCAGCTCGGGGGCTCAAGAGACCCAGTACTTC.